This T cell receptor beta chain comes out of a study of cytomegalovirus exposure and HLA in healthy donors. General observations from the study: Researchers catalogued roughly 150 TCR beta chains as cytomegalovirus-associated. When presence/absence was analysed, sequencing depth was taken to be roughly uniform across donors.

Researchers ran the PCR with 60 Vbeta and 13 Jbeta primers. Repertoires were generated with immunoSEQ multiplex PCR, while TCRdb's copy carries only in-frame clones and drops some. Of roughly 55,000 clones listed, about 77% were seen once; the top ten hold approximately 2.4%. Trimming took off 0 bases at V and 2 bases at J, with 11 bases between the two ends. The CDR3 contains 15 residues. Germline V CDR1 and CDR2: SGHRS, YFSETQ. About this clone itself: Its antigen remains unknown. Other DNA variants within this sample encode the same CDR3.

V usage is TRBV5-1 and J usage is TRBJ2-5, with D perhaps TRBD1 (6 bases). This clonotype was sampled from a female donor in good health and CMV-seronegative. The sequenced material came from PBMCs. The CDR3 sequence: CASSLVLQGQETQYF. CDR3 in DNA: TGCGCCAGCAGCTTGGTTCTACAGGGACAAGAGACCCAGTACTTC.